This is a list of T cell receptor beta chains from one sample in a study of shared clonotypes between healthy human individuals. Sequencing used immunoSEQ multiplex PCR; TCRdb keeps in-frame clones, though not all of them. The sample lists over 850,000 clones, about 80% occurring once. Sequenced input: memory CD4+ T cells from PBMCs. All receptors derive from a man in his late teens or twenties in good health. Some clones in this sample may be carry-over from other donors' samples. CDR3s include the opening cysteine and the closing phenylalanine or tryptophan. The D gene is left open where the match is weak. Clone size is stated in some rows and not others, as once, few, many or a class when expanded.

J gene	D gene	V gene	clone size	CDR3 DNA	CDR3 protein
TRBJ1-1	.	TRBV6-1	.	TGTGCCAGCAGTGAAGCGGCGTCAAACAGGTCCCCAGCTTTCTTT	CASSEAASNRSPAFF
TRBJ2-5	.	TRBV4-2	.	TGTGCCAGCAGCTCGGGCCGCCAAGAGACCCAGTACTTC	CASSSGRQETQYF
TRBJ2-7	TRBD2	TRBV27	.	TGTGCCAGCAGTTTATCCGTTCCGGGACTAGCGGGAGTTTTCGAGCAGTACTTC	CASSLSVPGLAGVFEQYF
TRBJ1-2	.	TRBV21-1	.	TGTGCCAGCAGCAAAATATCTGGCTACACCTTC	CASSKISGYTF
TRBJ1-4	TRBD1	TRBV5-1	many	TGCGCCAGCAGCCGTATGACAGGGAGTGAAAAACTGTTTTTT	CASSRMTGSEKLFF
TRBJ2-5	TRBD2	TRBV7-3	.	TGTGCCAGCAGCTTAGGACTAGCGGGACGATTCGAGACCCAGTACTTC	CASSLGLAGRFETQYF
TRBJ2-3	.	TRBV18	.	TGTGCCAGCTCCCAAGGCAGGGTTGGAGATACGCAGTATTTT	CASSQGRVGDTQYF
TRBJ2-2	.	TRBV11-3	.	TGTGCCAGCAGCTTAGAGGCAGGAATCACCGGGGAGCTGTTTTTT	CASSLEAGITGELFF
TRBJ1-2	.	TRBV7-9	.	TGTGCCAGCAGCCGCGGGATTTTAGATGGCTACACCTTC	CASSRGILDGYTF
TRBJ2-7	.	TRBV7-9	.	TGTGCCAGCAGTTCTCAGGCCCTTTTTAATATCTACGAGCAGTACTTC	CASSSQALFNIYEQYF
TRBJ2-7	TRBD2	TRBV6-6	.	TGTGCCAGCAGTTACTCTAGCGGGAGGGCCTACGAGCAGTACTTC	CASSYSSGRAYEQYF
TRBJ1-5	TRBD1	TRBV27	.	TGTGCCAGCAGTCCGAATAGACAGGGACAGACGCCCGATCAGCCCCAGCATTTT	CASSPNRQGQTPDQPQHF
TRBJ2-1	.	TRBV10-3	.	TGTGCCATCAGTGAGCAGCGGAGCTACAATGAGCAGTTCTTC	CAISEQRSYNEQFF
TRBJ2-1	.	TRBV4-2	.	TGTGCCAGCAGCCGGAACCAGGGACGAGTAGGGAATGAGCAGTTCTTC	CASSRNQGRVGNEQFF
TRBJ2-5	TRBD2	TRBV18	.	TGTGCCAGCTCTCCCGGACTAGCGGGACTGGGGACCCAGTACTTC	CASSPGLAGLGTQYF
TRBJ1-4	.	TRBV6-6	.	TGTGCCAGCAGTAGGAAGAGGGGTGATGAAAAACTGTTTTTT	CASSRKRGDEKLFF
TRBJ1-1	.	TRBV11-1	once	TGTGCCAGCAGCCCCCGGGGAGGGCTCACTGAAGCTTTCTTT	CASSPRGGLTEAFF
TRBJ2-3	.	TRBV9	.	TGTGCCAGCAGCGTAGCGGGGACTAGCACAGATACGCAGTATTTT	CASSVAGTSTDTQYF
TRBJ1-1	.	TRBV29-1	.	TGCAGCGTTGCTCCTAACAGGAACACTGAAGCTTTCTTT	CSVAPNRNTEAFF
TRBJ2-5	TRBD1	TRBV11-2	.	TGTGCCAGCAGCTCCTCCGCTCCGGGACAGCAAGAGACCCAGTACTTC	CASSSSAPGQQETQYF
TRBJ2-5	TRBD2	TRBV5-1	.	TGCGCCAGCAGCCTGGGACTAGCGGGAGAAGAGACCCAGTACTTC	CASSLGLAGEETQYF
TRBJ2-7	.	TRBV5-6	.	TGTGCCAGCAGCCGAATTGACCGTGGAGACAGGTACTCCTACGAGCAGTACTTC	CASSRIDRGDRYSYEQYF
TRBJ2-7	.	TRBV28	.	TGTGCCAGCAGTACTGGACACCGCCCCGAGCAGTACTTC	CASSTGHRPEQYF
TRBJ1-5	TRBD1	TRBV28	.	TGTGCCAGCAGAAACTTCGGGACAGGGGAGAATCAGCCCCAGCATTTT	CASRNFGTGENQPQHF
TRBJ2-3	.	TRBV5-1	once	TGCGCCAGCCGAAGCGGGAGCACAGATACGCAGTATTTT	CASRSGSTDTQYF
TRBJ2-7	.	TRBV6-6	.	TGTGCCAGCAGTTGGGTGGGATCGGACGAGCAGTACTTC	CASSWVGSDEQYF
TRBJ2-5	.	TRBV11-2	.	TGTGCCAGCAGCTTAGATCGAGTTTCGGAGACCCAGTACTTC	CASSLDRVSETQYF
TRBJ2-1	TRBD2	TRBV10-3	few	TGTGCCACAGGAGGGACTAGCGGCCTGACCAATGAGCAGTTCTTC	CATGGTSGLTNEQFF
TRBJ2-3	TRBD2	TRBV5-4	.	TGTGCCAGCAGCTTTACCGGGACTAGAGCAGATACGCAGTATTTT	CASSFTGTRADTQYF
TRBJ1-5	TRBD1	TRBV2	many	TGTGCCAGCAGTTGGACAGGGGAAAATCAGCCCCAGCATTTT	CASSWTGENQPQHF
TRBJ1-5	.	TRBV5-6	.	TGTGCCAGCAGCTCCGCTCAGCCCCAGCATTTT	CASSSAQPQHF
TRBJ2-5	.	TRBV5-1	.	TGCGCCAGCAGCTTTAGCGGAACAGAGACCCAGTACTTC	CASSFSGTETQYF
TRBJ1-2	.	TRBV28	.	TGTGCCAGCAATTACGGCTACACCTTC	CASNYGYTF
TRBJ1-5	.	TRBV5-6	few	TGTGCCAGCAGCCTAAACAGGGTTAATCAGCCCCAGCATTTT	CASSLNRVNQPQHF